A single T cell receptor (beta chain) is shown here with its context. Its antigen is as yet unknown. This specimen belongs to a study of monozygotic twins with inflammatory bowel disease. Study-level findings and limits: Clonotype overlap with others was lower in IBD patients than in healthy twins, a difference that was greatest with disease activity.

TCRdb reprocessed the 5' RACE reads and reports one entry per CDR3 protein, with no DNA. In total, the table holds approximately 150,000 distinct CDR3 sequences. The CDR3 totals 13 residues. The clonotype was recovered from a human donor with ulcerative colitis or Crohn's disease, or a healthy co-twin of an affected twin (not recorded which). Source material: blood. The rearrangement uses TRBV12-3 or TRBV12-4 and TRBJ1-2; the TCRdb D gene call, TRBD1, has no DNA to confirm it. The CDR3 region is CASSLRLGGGYTF.